This TCR beta chain was captured in a study of CD8+CD57+ T cells in acquired aplastic anemia. For the study at large: Sorted cells (CD4+ and CD8+) yielded DNA amounts that averaged about 3.4 ug. Study-wide points: The number of CD8+ CDR3 sequences shared by patients and controls was approximately 30.

Turning to this clonotype: The antigen is unknown.

Germline V gene lookup returns CDR1 WSHSY and CDR2 SAAADI. Between the trimmed V and J ends, which lost 3 bases and 1 base, there was a span of 6 bases. The CDR3 totals 13 residues. Before being chosen for sequencing, patients had shown CD8+CD57+ cell expansion by flow cytometry. Patients had undergone no therapy by the time their blood was sampled. It was genomic DNA that served as the template for profiling TCR beta VDJ and CDR3. TCRdb redid the calling of the reads with MiXCR, one entry per CDR3 protein. Of 260,000 or so distinct CDR3 sequences in the sample, 40% to 50% are singletons; the top ten hold 6.5% to 8%.

Source material: sorted CD4+, CD8+, or CD8+CD57+ T cells (not recorded which) from PBMCs. The source is a human donor with aplastic anemia. V usage is TRBV10-2 and J usage is TRBJ1-1; D is possibly TRBD1 (5 bases). The CDR3: CASSEGENTEAFF. For the CDR3, the DNA is TGCGCCAGCAGTGAAGGGGAGAACACTGAAGCTTTCTTT.